This is a list of T cell receptor beta chains from one sample in a study of cytomegalovirus exposure and HLA in healthy donors. TCRdb's copy holds only in-frame clones and misses some; the assay was immunoSEQ multiplex PCR. This sample yields 130,000 to 150,000 clones, of which 65% to 90% are seen a single time; roughly 2.8% belongs to the top ten. Material: PBMCs. These TCRs come from a woman in her twenties or thirties in good health and CMV-seronegative. CDR3s include the opening cysteine and the closing phenylalanine or tryptophan. D genes are given only for firm matches. Clone size is stated in some rows and not others, as once, few, many or a class when expanded.

D: TRBD2; J: TRBJ2-1; V: TRBV19; size: -; CDR3: CASSILAGYNEQFF; DNA: TGTGCCAGTAGTATCCTAGCGGGATACAATGAGCAGTTCTTC
D: TRBD1; J: TRBJ1-5; V: TRBV30; size: -; CDR3: CAWSLGQGNQPQHF; DNA: TGTGCCTGGAGTTTGGGACAGGGCAATCAGCCCCAGCATTTT
D: TRBD2; J: TRBJ2-7; V: TRBV4-1; size: -; CDR3: CASSFLAGDGNEQYF; DNA: TGCGCCAGCAGCTTTTTAGCGGGAGACGGAAACGAGCAGTACTTC
D: -; J: TRBJ2-1; V: TRBV4-1; size: -; CDR3: CASSQESGVASNEQFF; DNA: TGCGCCAGCAGCCAAGAATCCGGGGTGGCCTCGAATGAGCAGTTCTTC
D: TRBD1; J: TRBJ1-2; V: TRBV28; size: -; CDR3: CASGIRDRARGYTF; DNA: TGTGCCAGCGGAATCCGGGACAGGGCGAGAGGCTACACCTTC
D: -; J: TRBJ2-7; V: TRBV4-1; size: -; CDR3: CASSPAVRGHAYEQYF; DNA: TGCGCCAGCAGCCCAGCGGTCAGGGGCCACGCATACGAGCAGTACTTC
D: -; J: TRBJ1-6; V: TRBV30; size: -; CDR3: CAWSGQIYNSPLHF; DNA: TGTGCCTGGAGTGGGCAGATCTATAATTCACCCCTCCACTTT
D: -; J: TRBJ2-3; V: TRBV6-6; size: -; CDR3: CASRNTLGAVADTQYF; DNA: TGTGCCAGCAGAAACACGCTAGGGGCGGTGGCAGATACGCAGTATTTT
D: -; J: TRBJ1-3; V: TRBV12-5; size: -; CDR3: CASADPLGARSYF; DNA: TGTGCTAGTGCGGATCCACTAGGCGCCCGTTCCTATTTT
D: -; J: TRBJ1-2; V: TRBV18; size: -; CDR3: CASSPRRQGTSLEGYTF; DNA: TGTGCCAGCTCACCACGAAGGCAGGGTACCTCCCTTGAAGGCTACACCTTC
D: -; J: TRBJ1-3; V: TRBV9; size: -; CDR3: CASSRSLGNTIYF; DNA: TGTGCCAGCAGCCGTAGTCTTGGAAACACCATATATTTT
D: TRBD1; J: TRBJ1-1; V: TRBV14; size: once; CDR3: CASSWGTGRAEAFF; DNA: TGTGCCAGCAGCTGGGGGACAGGGCGCGCTGAAGCTTTCTTT
D: -; J: TRBJ2-7; V: TRBV7-2; size: -; CDR3: CASSTGYGREYF; DNA: TGTGCCAGCAGCACGGGGTATGGCCGAGAGTACTTC
D: TRBD1; J: TRBJ2-1; V: TRBV6-6; size: -; CDR3: CASRRQGPNNEQFF; DNA: TGTGCCAGCAGAAGACAGGGTCCTAACAATGAGCAGTTCTTC
D: -; J: TRBJ2-2; V: TRBV5-1; size: -; CDR3: CASSLPGHGELFF; DNA: TGCGCCAGCAGCTTGCCAGGCCACGGGGAGCTGTTTTTT
D: -; J: TRBJ1-1; V: TRBV7-2; size: -; CDR3: CASRPWGDGKNTEAFF; DNA: TGTGCCAGCAGACCTTGGGGGGACGGAAAGAACACTGAAGCTTTCTTT
D: -; J: TRBJ2-3; V: TRBV4-3; size: -; CDR3: CASSQALSGDTQYF; DNA: TGCGCCAGCAGCCAAGCTCTCTCGGGAGATACGCAGTATTTT
D: -; J: TRBJ1-2; V: TRBV7-9; size: once; CDR3: CASSLGRSGHYGYTF; DNA: TGTGCCAGCAGCTTAGGACGGTCGGGTCACTATGGCTACACCTTC
D: -; J: TRBJ2-1; V: TRBV2; size: -; CDR3: CASSWEGGGGNEQFF; DNA: TGTGCCAGCTCATGGGAGGGGGGGGGTGGAAATGAGCAGTTCTTC
D: TRBD2; J: TRBJ2-7; V: TRBV7-8; size: -; CDR3: CASSIPSGEQYF; DNA: TGTGCCAGCAGCATCCCTAGCGGCGAGCAGTACTTC
D: -; J: TRBJ2-5; V: TRBV6-6; size: once; CDR3: CASSPDRSGETQYF; DNA: TGTGCCAGCAGTCCCGACAGAAGCGGGGAGACCCAGTACTTC
D: TRBD2; J: TRBJ2-1; V: TRBV27; size: -; CDR3: CASSLSGGNYNEQFF; DNA: TGTGCCAGCAGTTTATCGGGGGGGAACTACAATGAGCAGTTCTTC
D: TRBD2; J: TRBJ2-3; V: TRBV7-2; size: -; CDR3: CASSPGVLAGGDTQYF; DNA: TGTGCCAGCAGCCCAGGGGTGCTAGCGGGAGGAGATACGCAGTATTTT
D: TRBD1; J: TRBJ2-2; V: TRBV6-1; size: -; CDR3: CASSSGTGVSGELFF; DNA: TGTGCCAGCAGTTCCGGGACAGGGGTGTCCGGGGAGCTGTTTTTT
D: -; J: TRBJ2-3; V: TRBV29-1; size: -; CDR3: CSVEGGATDTQYF; DNA: TGCAGCGTAGAGGGGGGGGCCACAGATACGCAGTATTTT
D: -; J: TRBJ1-1; V: TRBV5-1; size: few; CDR3: CASSAGSGSVNTEAFF; DNA: TGCGCCAGCAGCGCGGGGTCGGGTTCAGTGAACACTGAAGCTTTCTTT
D: TRBD1; J: TRBJ1-1; V: TRBV27; size: -; CDR3: CASSSRTGENTEAFF; DNA: TGTGCCAGCAGTTCCCGGACAGGGGAGAACACTGAAGCTTTCTTT
D: TRBD1; J: TRBJ1-1; V: TRBV6-1; size: medium-sized; CDR3: CASSRTGLNTEAFF; DNA: TGTGCCAGCAGTCGGACAGGGCTGAACACTGAAGCTTTCTTT
D: -; J: TRBJ2-7; V: TRBV30; size: -; CDR3: CAWFRFSSYEQYF; DNA: TGTGCCTGGTTTCGTTTCAGCTCCTACGAGCAGTACTTC
D: TRBD1; J: TRBJ1-1; V: TRBV5-1; size: -; CDR3: CASSRDRGMDTEAFF; DNA: TGCGCCAGCAGCCGGGACAGGGGGATGGACACTGAAGCTTTCTTT
D: TRBD1; J: TRBJ1-5; V: TRBV4-1; size: few; CDR3: CASSQPRTGVSQPQHF; DNA: TGCGCCAGCAGCCAACCCCGGACAGGGGTTAGTCAGCCCCAGCATTTT
D: -; J: TRBJ2-2; V: TRBV4-3; size: -; CDR3: CASSQGARVTGELFF; DNA: TGCGCCAGCAGCCAAGGGGCACGCGTCACCGGGGAGCTGTTTTTT
D: -; J: TRBJ2-7; V: TRBV6-5; size: -; CDR3: CASSYYWGQTYEQYF; DNA: TGTGCCAGCAGTTATTATTGGGGCCAAACCTACGAGCAGTACTTC
D: -; J: TRBJ2-5; V: TRBV11-2; size: once; CDR3: CASSLVFGEGETQYF; DNA: TGTGCCAGCAGCTTAGTATTCGGGGAAGGGGAGACCCAGTACTTC
D: -; J: TRBJ2-1; V: TRBV11-3; size: -; CDR3: CASSLSQGVMNEQFF; DNA: TGTGCCAGCAGCTTATCGCAGGGTGTAATGAATGAGCAGTTCTTC
D: -; J: TRBJ1-4; V: TRBV11-2; size: few; CDR3: CASSFRRQLNEKLFF; DNA: TGTGCCAGCAGCTTCCGTCGACAGCTTAATGAAAAACTGTTTTTT
D: -; J: TRBJ1-2; V: TRBV9; size: -; CDR3: CASSVDWTANYGYTF; DNA: TGTGCCAGCAGCGTAGACTGGACAGCTAACTATGGCTACACCTTC
D: TRBD1; J: TRBJ2-7; V: TRBV10-1; size: -; CDR3: CASSVGQGFPGSYEQYF; DNA: TGCGCCAGCAGTGTGGGACAGGGGTTTCCCGGATCCTACGAGCAGTACTTC
D: TRBD1; J: TRBJ2-2; V: TRBV11-2; size: -; CDR3: CASRERQGDGELFF; DNA: TGTGCCAGCAGGGAACGACAGGGGGACGGGGAGCTGTTTTTT
D: TRBD1; J: TRBJ1-2; V: TRBV29-1; size: -; CDR3: CSVEEGQIYGYTF; DNA: TGCAGCGTTGAAGAGGGACAGATCTATGGCTACACCTTC
D: TRBD1; J: TRBJ2-6; V: TRBV28; size: -; CDR3: CASSRDRGSNGANVLTF; DNA: TGTGCCAGCAGCAGGGACAGGGGGAGTAATGGGGCCAACGTCCTGACTTTC
D: TRBD1; J: TRBJ2-7; V: TRBV6-6; size: -; CDR3: CASSYFGQGADEQYF; DNA: TGTGCCAGCAGTTACTTTGGACAGGGGGCGGACGAGCAGTACTTC
D: -; J: TRBJ1-2; V: TRBV7-2; size: -; CDR3: CASSSPPSTWWGYTF; DNA: TGTGCCAGCAGCTCTCCCCCGAGCACCTGGTGGGGCTACACCTTC
D: -; J: TRBJ2-7; V: TRBV2; size: few; CDR3: CASSVNRTPYEQYF; DNA: TGTGCCAGCAGCGTGAACAGGACCCCCTACGAGCAGTACTTC
D: TRBD2; J: TRBJ2-3; V: TRBV5-1; size: -; CDR3: CASSFQLAGGADTQYF; DNA: TGCGCCAGCAGCTTCCAACTAGCGGGAGGTGCAGATACGCAGTATTTT
D: -; J: TRBJ1-1; V: TRBV5-1; size: few; CDR3: CASSGPGGPNTEAFF; DNA: TGCGCCAGCAGCGGACCGGGGGGGCCCAACACTGAAGCTTTCTTT
D: TRBD1; J: TRBJ1-1; V: TRBV6-5; size: -; CDR3: CASGDGRDREAFF; DNA: TGTGCCAGCGGCGACGGGCGGGACAGAGAAGCTTTCTTT
D: -; J: TRBJ2-7; V: TRBV7-2; size: few; CDR3: CASSLQVQGGSEQYF; DNA: TGTGCCAGCAGCTTACAGGTCCAGGGTGGGTCCGAGCAGTACTTC
D: -; J: TRBJ1-5; V: TRBV2; size: -; CDR3: CASSEALSFGQPQHF; DNA: TGTGCCAGCAGTGAAGCCTTAAGTTTCGGTCAGCCCCAGCATTTT
D: TRBD1; J: TRBJ2-5; V: TRBV19; size: -; CDR3: CASKETGVQETQYF; DNA: TGTGCCAGTAAAGAGACAGGGGTACAAGAGACCCAGTACTTC
D: TRBD2; J: TRBJ2-3; V: TRBV7-2; size: -; CDR3: CASSDSGTDTQYF; DNA: TGTGCCAGCAGCGATAGCGGGACAGATACGCAGTATTTT
D: TRBD1; J: TRBJ2-6; V: TRBV5-1; size: -; CDR3: CASSLAQGGANVLTF; DNA: TGCGCCAGCAGCTTGGCACAGGGGGGGGCCAACGTCCTGACTTTC
D: TRBD1; J: TRBJ1-2; V: TRBV9; size: -; CDR3: CASSPTGGGYGYTF; DNA: TGTGCCAGCAGCCCAACAGGGGGGGGCTATGGCTACACCTTC
D: -; J: TRBJ2-5; V: TRBV2; size: -; CDR3: CASKYMETQYF; DNA: TGTGCCAGCAAATATATGGAGACCCAGTACTTC
D: TRBD1; J: TRBJ2-5; V: TRBV7-9; size: once; CDR3: CASSLARLTGAQETQYF; DNA: TGTGCCAGCAGCTTAGCGCGTTTGACAGGGGCCCAAGAGACCCAGTACTTC